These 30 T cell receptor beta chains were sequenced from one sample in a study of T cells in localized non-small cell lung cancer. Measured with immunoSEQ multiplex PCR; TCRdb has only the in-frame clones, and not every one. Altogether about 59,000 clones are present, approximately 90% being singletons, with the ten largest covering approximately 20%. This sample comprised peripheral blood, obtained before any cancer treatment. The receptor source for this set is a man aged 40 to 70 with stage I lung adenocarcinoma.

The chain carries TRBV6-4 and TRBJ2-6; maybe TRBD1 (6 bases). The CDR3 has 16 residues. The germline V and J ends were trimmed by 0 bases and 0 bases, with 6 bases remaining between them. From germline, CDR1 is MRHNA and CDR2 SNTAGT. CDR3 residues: CASSDSGGSGANVLTF. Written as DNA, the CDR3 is TGTGCCAGCAGTGACTCAGGGGGCTCTGGGGCCAACGTCCTGACTTTC.

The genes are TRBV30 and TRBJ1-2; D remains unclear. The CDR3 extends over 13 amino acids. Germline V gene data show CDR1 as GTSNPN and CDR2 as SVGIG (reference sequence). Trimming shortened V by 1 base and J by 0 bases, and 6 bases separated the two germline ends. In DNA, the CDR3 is TGTGCCTGGAGTGCGGGAACTAACTATGGCTACACCTTC. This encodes CAWSAGTNYGYTF.

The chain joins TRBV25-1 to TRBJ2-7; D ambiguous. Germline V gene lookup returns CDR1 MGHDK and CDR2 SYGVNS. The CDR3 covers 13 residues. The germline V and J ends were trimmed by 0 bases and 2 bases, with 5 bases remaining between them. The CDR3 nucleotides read TGTGCCAGCAGTGAATACGCAACCTACGAGCAGTACTTC. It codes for CASSEYATYEQYF.

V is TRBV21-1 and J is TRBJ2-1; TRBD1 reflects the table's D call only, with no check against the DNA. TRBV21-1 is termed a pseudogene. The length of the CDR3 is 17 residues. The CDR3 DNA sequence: TGTGCCAGCAGCAAAGAAGATCGGACAGGTTTCTACAATGAGCAGTTCTTC. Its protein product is CASSKEDRTGFYNEQFF.

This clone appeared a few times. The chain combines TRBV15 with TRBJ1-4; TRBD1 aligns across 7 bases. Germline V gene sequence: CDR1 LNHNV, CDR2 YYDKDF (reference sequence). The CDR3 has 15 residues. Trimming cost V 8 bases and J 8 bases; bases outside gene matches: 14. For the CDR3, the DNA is TGTGCCACCGTAGGTAGGGACAGTGGTGAAGAAAAACTGTTTTTT. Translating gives CATVGRDSGEEKLFF.

CDR3 DNA: TGTGCCAGCAGCTGGGGGGGCTCCTACGAGCAGTACTTC. Translation gives CASSWGGSYEQYF. V is TRBV7-2 and J is TRBJ2-7, with 7 bases lining up with TRBD2. The CDR3 is 13 amino acids. Unmatched junction bases numbered 0, after V lost 4 bases and J lost 0 bases. Germline assignment: CDR1 SGHTA and CDR2 FQGNSA. The full variable domain, completed using reference TRBV7-2 and TRBJ2-7, is GAGVSQSPSNKVTEKGKDVELRCDPISGHTALYWYRQSLGQGLEFLIYFQGNSAPDKSGLPSDRFSAERTGGSVSTLTIQRTQQEDSAVYLCASSWGGSYEQYFGPGTRLTVT.

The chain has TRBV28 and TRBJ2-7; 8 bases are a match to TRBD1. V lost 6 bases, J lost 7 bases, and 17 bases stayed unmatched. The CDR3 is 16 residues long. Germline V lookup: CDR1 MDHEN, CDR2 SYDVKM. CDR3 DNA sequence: TGTGCCAGCAGCGACTCAGGGGGCCCAGGGGTTGGGGAGCAGTACTTC. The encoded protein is CASSDSGGPGVGEQYF. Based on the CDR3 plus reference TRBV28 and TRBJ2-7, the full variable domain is DVKVTQSSRYLVKRTGEKVFLECVQDMDHENMFWYRQDPGLGLRLIYFSYDVKMKEKGDIPEGYSVSREKKERFSLILESASTNQTSMYLCASSDSGGPGVGEQYFGPGTRLTVT.

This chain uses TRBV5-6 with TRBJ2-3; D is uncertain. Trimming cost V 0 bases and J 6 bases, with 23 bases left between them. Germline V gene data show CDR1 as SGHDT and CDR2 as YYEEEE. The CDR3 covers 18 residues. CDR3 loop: CASSLDPAVPLLGDTQYF. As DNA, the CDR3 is TGTGCCAGCAGCTTGGACCCGGCGGTCCCCCTCCTTGGGGATACGCAGTATTTT.

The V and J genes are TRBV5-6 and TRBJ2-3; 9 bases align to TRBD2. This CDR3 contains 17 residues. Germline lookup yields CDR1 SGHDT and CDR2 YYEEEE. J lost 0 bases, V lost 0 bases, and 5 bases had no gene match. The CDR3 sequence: CASSLGSGRGSTDTQYF. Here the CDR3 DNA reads TGTGCCAGCAGCTTGGGTAGCGGGAGAGGGAGCACAGATACGCAGTATTTT.

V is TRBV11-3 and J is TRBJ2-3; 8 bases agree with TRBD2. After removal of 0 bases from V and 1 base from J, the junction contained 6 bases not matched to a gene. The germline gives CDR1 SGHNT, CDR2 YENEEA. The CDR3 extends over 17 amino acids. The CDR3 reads CASSLDRREVGTDTQYF. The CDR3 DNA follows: TGTGCCAGCAGCTTAGATCGGCGGGAGGTTGGCACAGATACGCAGTATTTT.

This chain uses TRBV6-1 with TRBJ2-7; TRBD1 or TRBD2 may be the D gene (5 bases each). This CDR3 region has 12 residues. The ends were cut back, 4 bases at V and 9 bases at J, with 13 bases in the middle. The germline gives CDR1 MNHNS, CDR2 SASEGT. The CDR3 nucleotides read TGTGCCAGCAGTGTGGGGACCAAGGTGCAGTACTTC. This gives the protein CASSVGTKVQYF.

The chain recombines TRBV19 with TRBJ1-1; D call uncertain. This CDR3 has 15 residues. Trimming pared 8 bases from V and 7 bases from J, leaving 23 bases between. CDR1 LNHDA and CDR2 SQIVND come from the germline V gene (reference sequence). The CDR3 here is CASPHTQDGRSEAFF. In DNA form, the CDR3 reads TGTGCCAGTCCCCATACACAAGACGGGAGGAGTGAAGCTTTCTTT. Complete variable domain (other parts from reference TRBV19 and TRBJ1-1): DGGITQSPKYLFRKEGQNVTLSCEQNLNHDAMYWYRQDPGQGLRLIYYSQIVNDFQKGDIAEGYSVSREKKESFPLTVTSAQKNPTAFYLCASPHTQDGRSEAFFGQGTRLTVV.

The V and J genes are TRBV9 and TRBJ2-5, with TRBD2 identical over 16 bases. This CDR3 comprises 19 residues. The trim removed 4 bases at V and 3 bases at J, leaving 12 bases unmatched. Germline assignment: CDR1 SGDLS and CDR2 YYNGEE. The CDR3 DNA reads TGTGCCAGCAGCTTCTCCTCCACCGGGACTAGCGGGGGGGAAGAGACCCAGTACTTC. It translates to CASSFSSTGTSGGEETQYF.

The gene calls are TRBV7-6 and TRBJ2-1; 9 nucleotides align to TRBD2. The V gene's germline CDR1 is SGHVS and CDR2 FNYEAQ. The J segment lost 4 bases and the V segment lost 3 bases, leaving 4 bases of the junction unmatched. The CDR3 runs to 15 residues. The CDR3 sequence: CASSFNSGRYNEQFF. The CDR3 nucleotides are TGTGCCAGCAGCTTCAACAGCGGGAGGTACAATGAGCAGTTCTTC.

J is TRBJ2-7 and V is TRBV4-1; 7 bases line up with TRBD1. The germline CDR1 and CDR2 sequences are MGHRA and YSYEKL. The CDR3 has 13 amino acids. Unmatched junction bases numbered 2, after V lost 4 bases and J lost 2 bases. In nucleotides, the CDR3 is TGCGCCAGCAGCCCGGGACAGCCCTACGAGCAGTACTTC. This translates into CASSPGQPYEQYF.

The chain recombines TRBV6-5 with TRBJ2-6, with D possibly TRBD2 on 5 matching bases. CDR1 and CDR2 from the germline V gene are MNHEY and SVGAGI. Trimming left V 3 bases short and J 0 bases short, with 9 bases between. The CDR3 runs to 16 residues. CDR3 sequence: CASSYSGNSGANVLTF. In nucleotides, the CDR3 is TGTGCCAGCAGTTATTCGGGAAACTCTGGGGCCAACGTCCTGACTTTC.

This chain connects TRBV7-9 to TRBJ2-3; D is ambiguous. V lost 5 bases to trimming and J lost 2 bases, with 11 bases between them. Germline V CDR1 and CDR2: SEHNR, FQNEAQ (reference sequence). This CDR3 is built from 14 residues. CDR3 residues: CASSPRAVTDTQYF. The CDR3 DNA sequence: TGTGCCAGCAGCCCTAGGGCTGTCACAGATACGCAGTATTTT.

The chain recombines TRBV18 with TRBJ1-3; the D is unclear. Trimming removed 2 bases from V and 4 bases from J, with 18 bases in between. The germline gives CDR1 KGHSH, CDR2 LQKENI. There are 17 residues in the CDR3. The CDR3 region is CASSPNSPPSGGNTIYF. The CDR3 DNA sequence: TGTGCCAGCTCACCAAACTCCCCCCCTTCGGGCGGAAACACCATATATTTT.

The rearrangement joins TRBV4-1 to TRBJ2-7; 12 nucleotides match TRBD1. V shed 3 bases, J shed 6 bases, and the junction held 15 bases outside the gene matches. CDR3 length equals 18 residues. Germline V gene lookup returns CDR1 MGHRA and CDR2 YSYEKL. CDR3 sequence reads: CASSQFPPPGQGASEQYF. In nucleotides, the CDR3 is TGCGCCAGCAGCCAGTTCCCCCCCCCGGGACAGGGGGCGTCCGAGCAGTACTTC.

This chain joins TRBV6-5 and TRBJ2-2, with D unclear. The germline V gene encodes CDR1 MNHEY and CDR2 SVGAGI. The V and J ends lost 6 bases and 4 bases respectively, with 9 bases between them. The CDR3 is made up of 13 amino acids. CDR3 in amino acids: CASSLSTTGELFF. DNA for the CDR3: TGTGCCAGCAGCCTTTCCACCACCGGGGAGCTGTTTTTT.

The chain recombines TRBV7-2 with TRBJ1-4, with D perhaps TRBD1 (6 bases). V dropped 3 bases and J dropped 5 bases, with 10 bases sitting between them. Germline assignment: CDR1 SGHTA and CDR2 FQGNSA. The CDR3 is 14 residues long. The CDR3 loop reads CASSFSQGNEKLFF. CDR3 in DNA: TGTGCCAGCAGCTTTAGTCAGGGGAATGAAAAACTGTTTTTT.

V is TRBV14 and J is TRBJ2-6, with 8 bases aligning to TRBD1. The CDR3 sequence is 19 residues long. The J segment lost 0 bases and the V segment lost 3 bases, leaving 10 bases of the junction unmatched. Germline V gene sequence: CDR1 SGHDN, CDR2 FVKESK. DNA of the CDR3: TGTGCCAGCAGCCAGTACCGGGACAGGCCTATCTCTGGGGCCAACGTCCTGACTTTC. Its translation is CASSQYRDRPISGANVLTF.

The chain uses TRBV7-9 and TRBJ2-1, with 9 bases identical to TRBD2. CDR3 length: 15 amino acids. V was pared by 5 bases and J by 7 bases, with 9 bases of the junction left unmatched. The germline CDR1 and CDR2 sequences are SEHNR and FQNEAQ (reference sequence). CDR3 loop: CASSPPAGGPNEQFF. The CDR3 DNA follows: TGTGCCAGCAGCCCCCCGGCGGGAGGGCCGAATGAGCAGTTCTTC.

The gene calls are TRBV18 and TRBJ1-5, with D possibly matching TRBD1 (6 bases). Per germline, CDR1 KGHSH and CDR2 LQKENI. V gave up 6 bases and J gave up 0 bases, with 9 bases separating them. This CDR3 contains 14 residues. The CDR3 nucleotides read TGTGCCAGCTCTCAACAGGGTAGCAATCAGCCCCAGCATTTT. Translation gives CASSQQGSNQPQHF.

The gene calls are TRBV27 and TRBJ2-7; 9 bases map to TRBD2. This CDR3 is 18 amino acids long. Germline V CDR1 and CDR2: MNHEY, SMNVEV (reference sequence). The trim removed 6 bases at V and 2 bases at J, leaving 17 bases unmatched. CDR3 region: CASRDDSVSLAGTYEQYF. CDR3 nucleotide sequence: TGTGCCAGCAGGGATGACAGTGTTTCGCTAGCGGGGACCTACGAGCAGTACTTC.

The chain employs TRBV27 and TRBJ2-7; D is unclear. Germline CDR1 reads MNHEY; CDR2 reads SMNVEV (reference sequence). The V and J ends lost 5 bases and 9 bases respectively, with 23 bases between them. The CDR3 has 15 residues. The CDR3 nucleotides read TGTGCCAGCAGTCTCATGGCACGCCCGGACCTGGGGCAGTACTTC. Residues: CASSLMARPDLGQYF.

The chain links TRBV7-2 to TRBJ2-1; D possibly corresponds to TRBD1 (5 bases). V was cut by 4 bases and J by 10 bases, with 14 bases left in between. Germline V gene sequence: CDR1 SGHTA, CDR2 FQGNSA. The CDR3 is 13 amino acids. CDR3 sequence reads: CASSSDSFSEQFF. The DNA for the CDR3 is TGTGCCAGCAGCTCCGACAGTTTTAGCGAGCAGTTCTTC. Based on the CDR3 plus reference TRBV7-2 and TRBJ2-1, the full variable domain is GAGVSQSPSNKVTEKGKDVELRCDPISGHTALYWYRQSLGQGLEFLIYFQGNSAPDKSGLPSDRFSAERTGGSVSTLTIQRTQQEDSAVYLCASSSDSFSEQFFGPGTRLTVL.

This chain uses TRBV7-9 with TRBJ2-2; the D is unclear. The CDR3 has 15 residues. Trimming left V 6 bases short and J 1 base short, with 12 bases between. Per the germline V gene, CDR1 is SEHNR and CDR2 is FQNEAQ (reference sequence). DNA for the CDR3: TGTGCCAGCAGGTGGACGCCACAGAACACCGGGGAGCTGTTTTTT. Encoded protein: CASRWTPQNTGELFF.

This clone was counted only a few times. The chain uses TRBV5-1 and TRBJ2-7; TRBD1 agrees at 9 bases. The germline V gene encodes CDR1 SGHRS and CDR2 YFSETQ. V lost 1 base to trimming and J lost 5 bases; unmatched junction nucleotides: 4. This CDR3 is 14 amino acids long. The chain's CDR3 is CASSLRDRAHEQYF. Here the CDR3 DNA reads TGCGCCAGCAGCTTGCGGGACAGGGCCCACGAGCAGTACTTC.

The CDR3: CASSVEEWTSSYEQYF. The CDR3 nucleotides read TGTGCCAGCAGCGTAGAGGAGTGGACTTCCTCCTACGAGCAGTACTTC. The gene calls are TRBV9 and TRBJ2-7, with D maybe TRBD2 (5 bases). Germline CDR1 and CDR2: SGDLS and YYNGEE. The length of the CDR3 is 16 residues. Trimming left V 0 bases short and J 0 bases short, with 13 bases between. Filled out from reference TRBV9 and TRBJ2-7, the complete variable domain reads DSGVTQTPKHLITATGQRVTLRCSPRSGDLSVYWYQQSLDQGLQFLIQYYNGEERAKGNILERFSAQQFPDLHSELNLSSLELGDSALYFCASSVEEWTSSYEQYFGPGTRLTVT.